These 9 T cell receptor beta chains share one sample of origin, sequenced in a study of blood T cells in healthy people across ages. A second roughly 7 to 12 cycle PCR used barcoded and J-beta primers. Each CDR3 protein is one row after TCRdb ran MiXCR on the 5' RACE reads. The data show roughly 1,300,000 distinct CDR3 sequences, around 59% seen once. Specimen: blood. Receptors originate from a man between 18 and 29 years old in good health.

The chain has TRBV7-2 and TRBJ1-2; D not resolved. CDR1 is SGHTA, CDR2 FQGNSA, per germline. CDR3 length: 14 residues. V shed 6 bases and J shed 6 bases, with 17 bases lying between them. The CDR3 DNA follows: TGTGCCAGCAGACCGGGCCCAGCTTCAAATGGCTACACCTTC. This gives the protein CASRPGPASNGYTF.

This clonotype has just a few counts. The chain carries TRBV7-9 and TRBJ2-1; unclear D gene. The CDR3 runs 16 residues. Trimming pared 6 bases from V and 5 bases from J, leaving 20 bases between. The germline CDR1 and CDR2 sequences are SEHNR and FQNEAQ (reference sequence). DNA for the CDR3: TGTGCCAGCAGGCTCCCCCTTCGGTTGTCGGACAATGAGCAGTTCTTC. Its translation: CASRLPLRLSDNEQFF.

This clonotype was seen a handful of times. V is TRBV3-1 and J is TRBJ2-2; 12 bases are a match to TRBD2. Looked up from germline, CDR1 is LGHDT and CDR2 is YNNKEL (reference sequence). V dropped 5 bases and J dropped 12; count of bases not matched to a gene: 7. The CDR3 runs 14 residues. CDR3 protein: CASSELAGGPKLFF. The DNA for the CDR3 is TGTGCCAGCAGCGAACTAGCGGGAGGTCCTAAGCTGTTTTTT.

V gene TRBV4-1 combines with J gene TRBJ2-7, with D perhaps TRBD2 (5 bases). The CDR3 consists of 13 residues. V was shortened by 4 bases and J by 6 bases, with 13 bases between the two germline ends. The germline gives CDR1 MGHRA, CDR2 YSYEKL. CDR3 in amino acids: CASSLMDSSEQYF. As DNA, the CDR3 is TGCGCCAGCAGCCTGATGGACTCGAGCGAGCAGTACTTC.

The chain uses TRBV12-3 or TRBV12-4 and TRBJ1-6; TRBD1 aligns across 10 bases. V lost 7 bases and J lost 7; bases outside the gene matches: 7. The CDR3 has 15 residues. The CDR3 bases are TGTGCCAGCACTAAAATGGGACAGGGGAATTCACCCCTCCACTTT. This gives the protein CASTKMGQGNSPLHF.

In the case of this clonotype: The junction and the germline gene differ at one end; a read error may be behind it. V and J are TRBV27 and TRBJ2-5, with no clear D. The J call may be incorrect, as the DNA end agrees better with TRBJ2-7. This CDR3 contains 11 residues. CDR1 is MNHEY and CDR2 is SMNVEV in the germline V gene (reference sequence). The CDR3 DNA reads TGTGCCCGCAGTTCAACTTACGAGCAGTACTTC. Translating it yields CARSSTYEQYF.

This clonotype was detected a few times. The CDR3 sequence: CASSQLDLAGGPGANVLTF. CDR3 DNA sequence: TGCGCCAGCAGCCAACTCGATTTAGCGGGGGGACCTGGGGCCAACGTCCTGACTTTC. The J gene is TRBJ2-6, the V gene TRBV4-1; TRBD2 aligns across 10 bases. Germline-derived CDR1 and CDR2 are MGHRA and YSYEKL. The V segment lost 2 bases and the J segment 2 bases; nucleotides outside the gene matches: 9. The CDR3 totals 19 residues.

Regarding this clonotype: One end of the junction fails to match germline, which may point to a read error. The CDR3 sequence is CASSLGLAGDYNEQFF. The CDR3 nucleotides are TGCGCCAGCAGTTTGGGACTAGCGGGGGATTACAATGAGCAGTTCTTC. The rearrangement links TRBV5-1 to TRBJ2-1, with 14 bases matching TRBD2. The CDR3 is 16 amino acids. In germline, CDR1 is SGHRS, CDR2 YFSETQ.

V gene TRBV11-2 combines with J gene TRBJ2-1, with 13 positions matching TRBD2. The CDR3 has 16 amino acids. V was clipped by 3 bases and J by 6 bases; unmatched bases: 5. Looked up from germline, CDR1 is SGHAT and CDR2 is FQNNGV. The CDR3 loop reads CASSLWTSGSSNEQFF. The CDR3 coding sequence is TGTGCCAGCAGCTTGTGGACTAGCGGGAGTTCCAATGAGCAGTTCTTC.